The rows below give T cell receptor beta chains drawn from one sample of a study of PD-L1 blockade in urothelial cancer. Using immunoSEQ multiplex PCR, the repertoire was profiled, and TCRdb retains in-frame clones only, with some absent. The sample has about 86,000 clones; approximately 87% are singletons. The sample in question was PBMCs, obtained around atezolizumab (anti-PD-L1) treatment. All receptors derive from a man in his sixties with urothelial cancer. Both conserved end residues are part of each CDR3. D genes are given only for firm matches. Part of the rows lack a size; the others show once, few, many or a class for expanded clones.

j_gene,abundance,v_gene,d_gene,CDR3nt,CDR3aa
TRBJ1-4,.,TRBV2,.,TGTGCCAGCAGTGACAGGGGAATTACGGAAAAACTGTTTTTT,CASSDRGITEKLFF
TRBJ2-5,.,TRBV18,TRBD2,TGTGCCAGCTCGAACCCACCAAGGACTAGCGGCCAAGAGACCCAGTACTTC,CASSNPPRTSGQETQYF
TRBJ2-7,once,TRBV30,.,TGTGCCTGGAGTGATAACTATTTGACCTACGAGCAGTACTTC,CAWSDNYLTYEQYF
TRBJ2-7,once,TRBV2,TRBD1,TGTGCCAGCAGTACGGGACAGGGGATCGGGTACGAGCAGTACTTC,CASSTGQGIGYEQYF
TRBJ2-5,.,TRBV10-2,.,TGCGCCAGCAGGAGGGCAGACCAAGAGACCCAGTACTTC,CASRRADQETQYF
TRBJ2-7,.,TRBV7-3,TRBD2,TGTGCCAGCAGCTTAATCGCTAGCGGGTACAGGGTGCAGTACTTC,CASSLIASGYRVQYF
TRBJ2-5,.,TRBV28,.,TGTGCCAGCAGTTCCCGTCGCGCCCGGTACCAAGAGACCCAGTACTTC,CASSSRRARYQETQYF
TRBJ2-2,once,TRBV5-4,.,TGTGCCAGCACAGGCCCGAACACCGGGGAGCTGTTTTTT,CASTGPNTGELFF
TRBJ2-3,.,TRBV11-3,.,TGTGCCAGCAGCTTAAGCGGACCCGAGCATACGCAGTATTTT,CASSLSGPEHTQYF
TRBJ1-4,.,TRBV4-1,.,TGCGCCAGCAGCCCTTACGGGCAGGGTGAAAAACTGTTTTTT,CASSPYGQGEKLFF
TRBJ2-3,.,TRBV28,.,TGTGCCAGCAGTCCCCCGAGCACAGATACGCAGTATTTT,CASSPPSTDTQYF
TRBJ1-2,.,TRBV27,TRBD1,TGTGCCAGCAGTTTATCGAACAGGGGGCTTGGCTACACCTTC,CASSLSNRGLGYTF
TRBJ1-6,.,TRBV6-5,.,TGTGCCAGCAGCCGCAGGGTTTATAATTCACCCCTCCACTTT,CASSRRVYNSPLHF
TRBJ2-7,.,TRBV2,.,TGTGCCAGCAGCCTGGCGGGGTTCTACGAGCAGTACTTC,CASSLAGFYEQYF
TRBJ2-5,.,TRBV6-1,.,TGTGCCAGCAGTGAACCCGGTTCCCAAGAGACCCAGTACTTC,CASSEPGSQETQYF
TRBJ2-1,.,TRBV7-2,TRBD1,TGTGCCAGCAGCTGGGACAGGCCTACCAGCTCCTACAATGAGCAGTTCTTC,CASSWDRPTSSYNEQFF
TRBJ1-2,few,TRBV18,.,TGTGCCAGCTCACCCCAGACAGGAGCTAACTATGGCTACACCTTC,CASSPQTGANYGYTF
TRBJ2-7,.,TRBV19,TRBD2,TGTGCCAGTAGTCCCCGTAGCGGGGAGCAGTACTTC,CASSPRSGEQYF
TRBJ2-3,.,TRBV15,TRBD2,TGTGCCACCAGCAGAGGGTCTCCGGGACTAGTGAGCGCAGATACGCAGTATTTT,CATSRGSPGLVSADTQYF
TRBJ2-2,.,TRBV19,TRBD1,TGTGCCAGTAGTATCCGGGACAGGGAAAGGGAGCTGTTTTTT,CASSIRDRERELFF
TRBJ1-6,few,TRBV11-2,.,TGTGCCAGCAGCCCAGCGGGGGGCGAGGATTCACCCCTCCACTTT,CASSPAGGEDSPLHF
TRBJ2-3,.,TRBV7-2,TRBD2,TGTGCCAGCAGCTTACTAGCGGGACGCACAGATACGCAGTATTTT,CASSLLAGRTDTQYF
TRBJ2-7,.,TRBV18,.,TGTGCCAGCTCACTTGGGGGCCTCTCCTACGAGCAGTACTTC,CASSLGGLSYEQYF
TRBJ1-1,.,TRBV7-9,TRBD1,TGTGCCAGCAGCGTCCGACAGGGATCCGAAGCTTTCTTT,CASSVRQGSEAFF
TRBJ1-2,many,TRBV2,TRBD1,TGTGCCAGCAGAAGACCCACTTACAGGGGGAATGACTATGGCTACACCTTC,CASRRPTYRGNDYGYTF
TRBJ2-1,.,TRBV6-5,TRBD2,TGTGCCAGCAGCCTACTAGCGGGAGGAGTTAATGAGCAGTTCTTC,CASSLLAGGVNEQFF
TRBJ2-3,.,TRBV7-9,TRBD1,TGTGCCAGCAGCCCGACAGGGGTTGGTGATACGCAGTATTTT,CASSPTGVGDTQYF
TRBJ1-2,.,TRBV11-2,TRBD1,TGTGCCAGCAGCTTCGACAGGGGGGATAACTATGGCTACACCTTC,CASSFDRGDNYGYTF
TRBJ1-2,.,TRBV2,TRBD1,TGTGCCAGCACTACAGGGGGGGATGGCTACACCTTC,CASTTGGDGYTF
TRBJ2-7,.,TRBV6-6,TRBD1,TGTGCCAGCAGTTCACACAGGGGGACCTACGAGCAGTACTTC,CASSSHRGTYEQYF
TRBJ2-3,.,TRBV5-6,.,TGTGCCAGCAGCTTGTTCTCAGATACGCAGTATTTT,CASSLFSDTQYF
TRBJ1-6,.,TRBV5-1,TRBD1,TGCGCCAGCAGCCGCTTACAGGGGTCGAGAGCTGCTTATAATTCACCCCTCCACTTT,CASSRLQGSRAAYNSPLHF
TRBJ2-7,.,TRBV30,.,TGTGCCTGGAGTGATACCTACGAGCAGTACTTC,CAWSDTYEQYF
TRBJ1-1,.,TRBV25-1,.,TGTGCCAGCACCCAAACAGAGACCACTGAAGCTTTCTTT,CASTQTETTEAFF
TRBJ2-1,.,TRBV7-3,.,TGTGCCAGCAGCCCAATTGCAGGGGCGCTGAGGAATGAGCAGTTCTTC,CASSPIAGALRNEQFF
TRBJ1-1,.,TRBV7-2,.,TGTGCCAGCAGCTTAGCCAGGGCGGTTACTGAAGCTTTCTTT,CASSLARAVTEAFF
TRBJ2-2,.,TRBV5-4,TRBD2,TGTGCCAGCAGCTTGGACCGACTAGCGGGGAACACCGGGGAGCTGTTTTTT,CASSLDRLAGNTGELFF
TRBJ2-1,.,TRBV27,.,TGTGCCAGCAGTACCCGGGGGATGGTATACAATGAGCAGTTCTTC,CASSTRGMVYNEQFF
TRBJ2-1,.,TRBV15,TRBD2,TGTGCCACCAGTCTTGAGCGGGACTCTCGACTTTACAATGAGCAGTTCTTC,CATSLERDSRLYNEQFF
TRBJ2-5,.,TRBV19,TRBD1,TGTGCCAGTAGTATGGGGACAGGGGGCCTGGAGACCCAGTACTTC,CASSMGTGGLETQYF
TRBJ2-2,few,TRBV27,TRBD1,TGTGCCACTACCGGGACAGGGTTCGGGGAGCTGTTTTTT,CATTGTGFGELFF
TRBJ2-1,.,TRBV7-9,TRBD2,TGTGCCAGGTCCCCCAGCGGGGGCTACAATGAGCAGTTCTTC,CARSPSGGYNEQFF
TRBJ1-2,.,TRBV10-2,.,TGCGCCAGCAGTGAGCAGGGTGGCTATGGCTACACCTTC,CASSEQGGYGYTF
TRBJ2-1,once,TRBV4-1,TRBD2,TGCGCCAGCAGCCACGAACTAGCGGGTCGGTACAATGAGCAGTTCTTC,CASSHELAGRYNEQFF
TRBJ2-5,.,TRBV5-1,.,TGCGCCAGCAGATTGGGGACAACTCAAGAGACCCAGTACTTC,CASRLGTTQETQYF
TRBJ1-1,few,TRBV20-1,.,TGCAGTGCTATCTCAGGTGTCGAAGCTTTCTTT,CSAISGVEAFF